Presented here are 5 T cell receptor beta chains from one specimen sequenced in a study of cytomegalovirus exposure and HLA in healthy donors. Primers: 60 Vbeta forward and 13 Jbeta reverse. Data came from immunoSEQ multiplex PCR; TCRdb stores just in-frame clones and leaves some out. In the table there are 140,000 or so clones, around a tenth of which are singletons. Sequenced: PBMCs. The origin of the receptors is a male donor in good health and CMV-seronegative.

In this sample, this clone turned up a few times. The CDR3 sequence: CASAQVPRVATDTQYF. DNA for the CDR3: TGTGCTAGTGCCCAGGTACCCAGGGTGGCCACAGATACGCAGTATTTT. V gene TRBV12-5 combines with J gene TRBJ2-3, with D perhaps matching TRBD1 (5 bases). CDR1 LGHNT and CDR2 FRNRAP come from the germline V gene. The CDR3 contains 16 residues. V was shortened by 7 bases and J by 2 bases, with 19 bases between the two germline ends.

A few counts support this clone. The V call is TRBV2, the J call TRBJ2-1, with D perhaps matching TRBD2 (6 bases). The V gene lost 7 bases and the J gene lost 2 bases, with 9 bases spanning the gap. The CDR3 has 13 amino acids. Per the germline V gene, CDR1 is SNHLY and CDR2 is FYNNEI. CDR3 residues: CASNGGTYNEQFF. The CDR3 DNA follows: TGTGCCAGCAACGGGGGAACCTACAATGAGCAGTTCTTC.

The sample holds a few counts of this clone. The chain joins TRBV28 to TRBJ2-7; D gene uncertain. This CDR3 comprises 16 residues. The germline gives CDR1 MDHEN, CDR2 SYDVKM. V was cut by 2 bases and J by 3 bases, with 17 bases left in between. CDR3 in DNA: TGTGCCAGCAGTTTAAGTTTGGGCAGGTTAAACTACGAGCAGTACTTC. Its translation: CASSLSLGRLNYEQYF. The full variable domain, completed using reference TRBV28 and TRBJ2-7, is DVKVTQSSRYLVKRTGEKVFLECVQDMDHENMFWYRQDPGLGLRLIYFSYDVKMKEKGDIPEGYSVSREKKERFSLILESASTNQTSMYLCASSLSLGRLNYEQYFGPGTRLTVT.

This clone was seen more than once but under ten times. V usage is TRBV10-3 and J usage is TRBJ2-1; 9 nucleotides match TRBD1. The V gene's germline CDR1 is ENHRY and CDR2 SYGVKD. J was trimmed by 8 bases and V by 2 bases; bases with no gene match: 4. The CDR3 loop spans 14 amino acids. The CDR3 DNA is TGTGCCATCAGTGAGCAAACAGGGGGCGATGAGCAGTTCTTC. Protein sequence: CAISEQTGGDEQFF.

The J gene is TRBJ2-7, the V gene TRBV7-9, with a weak D call TRBD2 (5 bases). The V end was cut by 3 bases, the J end by 1 base, with 7 bases between. Germline V lookup: CDR1 SEHNR, CDR2 FQNEAQ (reference sequence). The CDR3 is made up of 13 amino acids. As DNA, the CDR3 is TGTGCCAGCAGCTTCGGACTGTCCTACGAGCAGTACTTC. Translating gives CASSFGLSYEQYF.